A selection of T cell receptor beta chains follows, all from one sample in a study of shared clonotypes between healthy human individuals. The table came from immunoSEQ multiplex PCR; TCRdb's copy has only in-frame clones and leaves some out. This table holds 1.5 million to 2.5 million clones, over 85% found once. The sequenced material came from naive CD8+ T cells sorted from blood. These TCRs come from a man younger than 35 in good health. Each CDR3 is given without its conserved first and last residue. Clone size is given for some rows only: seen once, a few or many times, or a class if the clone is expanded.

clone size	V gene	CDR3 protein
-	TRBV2	ASSESFDLSGNTIY
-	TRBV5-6	ASSLGLAGDTGELF
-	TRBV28	ASSFPEKNSPLH
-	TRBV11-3	ASSLDGGGTDTQY
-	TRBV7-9	ASSSTGGGTEAF
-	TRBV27	ASSPAPETYEQY
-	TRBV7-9	ASSPSGGVSGANVLT
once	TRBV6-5	ASSYYTGSGETQY
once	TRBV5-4	ASSLEGRGYEQY
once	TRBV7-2	ASSLIPGSSQETQY
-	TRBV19	ASSISGEADTQY
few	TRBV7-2	ASSLVGYGQGISPLH
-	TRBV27	ASRPQGASYEQY
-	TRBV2	ATGTKGTDTYEQY
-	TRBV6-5	ASRGQADSYEQY
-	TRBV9	ASSAVGGEAQETQY
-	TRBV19	ASSELDLREQY
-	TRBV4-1	ASSQDQGLNTIY
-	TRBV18	ASRGTGDYEQY
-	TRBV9	ASSGDGDQPQH
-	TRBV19	ASDDGGEGVDSSYNEQF
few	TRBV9	ASSVVGQGNYGYT
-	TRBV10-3	AISESGDRGSYEQY
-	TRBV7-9	ASSLARFFADTQY
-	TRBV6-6	ASRPTGGNMNTEAF
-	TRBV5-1	ASSLLDPYEQY
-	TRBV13	ASTDGLAGGEQF
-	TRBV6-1	ASSESQSPYGYT
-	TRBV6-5	ASSYTRQGEDYGYT
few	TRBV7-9	ASRQSTNEKLF
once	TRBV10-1	ASSYRTSGAYEQY
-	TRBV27	ASSPTTGPDEQY
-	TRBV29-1	SVGDQEKLF
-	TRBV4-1	ASSQVQGTAQWEQY
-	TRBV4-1	ASSQDVQGYEQY
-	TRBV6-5	ASSTTGRDQETQY
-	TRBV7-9	ASSAMGDTEAF
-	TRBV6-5	ASSKTPNTGELF
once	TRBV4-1	ASSQEDYSNQPQH
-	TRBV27	ASSLSTGMNTEAF
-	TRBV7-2	ASSFDRVVSGDTQY
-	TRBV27	ASREYSQETQY
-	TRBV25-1	ASSEYSNTGELF
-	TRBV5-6	ASSERFSGDEKLF
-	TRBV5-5	ASSLTPFDSVQNYGYT
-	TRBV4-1	ASSQEGSLGTDTQY
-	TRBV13	ASTHGRTSYEQY
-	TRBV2	ASSEDRGGEAF
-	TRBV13	ASSPEGGYT
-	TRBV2	ASSVSSGANVLT
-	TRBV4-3	ASSQDFPWSWDNEQF
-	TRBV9	ASSPSGAGETQY
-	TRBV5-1	ASSFTSGYEQY
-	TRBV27	ASSFLIGDGELF
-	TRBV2	ASSEIREAQY
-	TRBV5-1	ASSLFEGHPTRDEQF
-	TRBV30	AWDGQHYGYT
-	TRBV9	ASSVGGLAGYEQF
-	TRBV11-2	ASSLDQKTSGFYNEQF
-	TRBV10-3	AISEPSRGEQF